A single sample is the source of the 5 T cell receptor beta chains below, sequenced in a study of OX40 agonist ivuxolimab in advanced cancers. Assay used: immunoSEQ multiplex PCR; TCRdb lists only in-frame clones, some missing. The table lists about 72,000 clones, roughly 86% of them singletons. The sequenced sample was CD4+ or CD8+ T cells sorted from blood, obtained in a trial of the OX40 agonist ivuxolimab. The receptors stem from an adult with an advanced solid tumor such as melanoma, head and neck, liver or kidney cancer.

The CDR3 protein is CASSEGERQPQHF. Written as DNA, the CDR3 is TGTGCCAGCAGTGAAGGGGAACGCCAGCCCCAGCATTTT. This rearrangement joins TRBV2 to TRBJ1-5, with D unclear. Germline assignment: CDR1 SNHLY and CDR2 FYNNEI. The V end was cut by 1 base, the J end by 7 bases, with 8 bases between. The length of the CDR3 is 13 residues.

J is TRBJ1-1 and V is TRBV6-5, with TRBD1 matching 7 bases. Per germline, CDR1 MNHEY and CDR2 SVGAGI. The CDR3 consists of 14 residues. V lost 4 bases and J lost 0; bases outside the gene matches: 2. The chain's CDR3 is CASSLTGLNTEAFF. The CDR3 bases are TGTGCCAGCAGTTTGACAGGGTTGAACACTGAAGCTTTCTTT.

The chain carries TRBV2 and TRBJ1-4; D is unclear. The CDR3 consists of 12 residues. Trimming stripped 8 bases from V and 8 bases from J, with 12 bases between. The germline gives CDR1 SNHLY, CDR2 FYNNEI. The CDR3 reads CASRGFGEKLFF. CDR3 nucleotides: TGTGCCAGCCGGGGATTTGGGGAAAAACTGTTTTTT. Using reference TRBV2 and TRBJ1-4 for the parts outside the CDR3, the full variable domain is EPEVTQTPSHQVTQMGQEVILRCVPISNHLYFYWYRQILGQKVEFLVSFYNNEISEKSEIFDDQFSVERPDGSNFTLKIRSTKLEDSAMYFCASRGFGEKLFFGSGTQLSVL.

The rearrangement joins TRBV15 to TRBJ2-2, with 7 bases aligning to TRBD2. Germline loops: CDR1 LNHNV, CDR2 YYDKDF (reference sequence). Trimming cost V 8 bases and J 4 bases; bases outside gene matches: 7. This CDR3 comprises 14 residues. The CDR3 nucleotides read TGTGCCACCCGTCGGGGGGATCCCACCGGGGAGCTGTTTTTT. Protein sequence: CATRRGDPTGELFF.

This clone was seen more than once but under ten times. The gene calls are TRBV25-1 and TRBJ1-2; 7 positions agree with TRBD1. Trimming took 3 bases from V and 8 from J; bases not matched to a gene: 6. The CDR3 is 13 residues long. Per germline, CDR1 MGHDK and CDR2 SYGVNS. CDR3 DNA sequence: TGTGCCAGCAGTGAGGAGGGGGCACGGGGCTACACCTTC. The encoded protein is CASSEEGARGYTF.